The source of this T cell receptor (delta chain) is a study of gamma-delta chains in newborns, infants, children. TCRdb called clones from the reads again using CATT. This table holds roughly 2,700 delta-chain clones, about 43% found once. Remarks on this clone: A clone one base away is much larger, so this may be a read error.

The CDR3 has 24 residues. V was shortened by 0 bases and J by 0 bases, with 35 bases between the two germline ends. Per the germline V gene, CDR1 is TSWWSYY and CDR2 is QGS. This chain uses TRDV1 with TRDJ1; a possible D gene is TRDD3 (6 bases). The material was blood, obtained at baseline. The origin of this receptor is a child who received the measles vaccine. The DNA for the CDR3 is TGTGCTCTTGGGGAACTCACCCCCTCCCCTGTCCCAGTACTGGGATGGAGGTACACCGATAAACTCATCTTT. It translates to CALGELTPSPVPVLGWRYTDKLIF.